These 6 T cell receptor beta chains came from one sample sequenced in a study of OX40 agonist ivuxolimab in advanced cancers. Clones were sequenced by immunoSEQ multiplex PCR, and TCRdb holds only the in-frame ones, with some missing. The data contain more than 70,000 clones, about 80% of them singletons. This sample comprised CD4+ or CD8+ T cells sorted from blood, obtained in a trial of the OX40 agonist ivuxolimab. The receptors come from an adult with an advanced solid tumor such as melanoma, head and neck, liver or kidney cancer.

The chain carries TRBV6-5 and TRBJ2-1; possibly TRBD1 for D (7 bases). Germline V gene lookup returns CDR1 MNHEY and CDR2 SVGAGI. Trimming took 2 bases from V and 10 from J, leaving 12 bases between them. This CDR3 has 13 residues. CDR3 residues: CASSYGRGREQFF. The CDR3 bases are TGTGCCAGCAGTTACGGCAGGGGGAGGGAGCAGTTCTTC.

The chain employs TRBV6-6 and TRBJ1-1; D is possibly TRBD1 (6 bases). CDR1 and CDR2 from the germline V gene are MNHNY and SVGAGI (reference sequence). The V end lost 7 bases, the J end lost 7 bases, and 10 bases lay between the germline ends. CDR3 length equals 11 residues. CDR3 nucleotide sequence: TGTGCCAGCACTGGGGGCTTTGAAGCTTTCTTT. Residues: CASTGGFEAFF.

The chain links TRBV5-8 to TRBJ2-1; D call uncertain. This CDR3 region has 13 residues. V lost 0 bases and J lost 9, with 10 bases in between. From germline, CDR1 is SGHTS and CDR2 YDEGEE. CDR3 DNA sequence: TGTGCCAGCAGCTTGGTGTTGGGAATTGAGCAGTTCTTC. This gives the protein CASSLVLGIEQFF.

This clone was seen just once. The V call is TRBV29-1, the J call TRBJ1-1, with 11 bases matching TRBD1. The junction had 8 bases not matched to a gene; V was cut back by 7 bases and J by 4 bases. Germline CDR1 reads SQVTM; CDR2 reads ANQGSEA. The CDR3 consists of 14 residues. CDR3: CSATGTGGATEAFF. Written as DNA, the CDR3 is TGCAGCGCCACCGGGACAGGGGGTGCCACTGAAGCTTTCTTT.

This sequence joins TRBV2 and TRBJ1-2; D gene uncertain. The germline V gene encodes CDR1 SNHLY and CDR2 FYNNEI. Trimming stripped 6 bases from V and 6 bases from J, with 14 bases between. There are 13 residues in the CDR3. In DNA form, the CDR3 reads TGTGCCAGCAGGGTTAGGGCAGCAAATGGCTACACCTTC. It encodes CASRVRAANGYTF.

The chain employs TRBV7-9 and TRBJ2-1, with D perhaps being TRBD1 or TRBD2 (6 bases each). Trimming shortened V by 5 bases and J by 4 bases, and 18 bases separated the two germline ends. The germline V gene encodes CDR1 SEHNR and CDR2 FQNEAQ (reference sequence). CDR3 length: 16 amino acids. The CDR3 here is CASSLRRGAGYNEQFF. The DNA of the CDR3 is TGTGCCAGCAGCCTCAGAAGGGGGGCCGGATACAATGAGCAGTTCTTC.